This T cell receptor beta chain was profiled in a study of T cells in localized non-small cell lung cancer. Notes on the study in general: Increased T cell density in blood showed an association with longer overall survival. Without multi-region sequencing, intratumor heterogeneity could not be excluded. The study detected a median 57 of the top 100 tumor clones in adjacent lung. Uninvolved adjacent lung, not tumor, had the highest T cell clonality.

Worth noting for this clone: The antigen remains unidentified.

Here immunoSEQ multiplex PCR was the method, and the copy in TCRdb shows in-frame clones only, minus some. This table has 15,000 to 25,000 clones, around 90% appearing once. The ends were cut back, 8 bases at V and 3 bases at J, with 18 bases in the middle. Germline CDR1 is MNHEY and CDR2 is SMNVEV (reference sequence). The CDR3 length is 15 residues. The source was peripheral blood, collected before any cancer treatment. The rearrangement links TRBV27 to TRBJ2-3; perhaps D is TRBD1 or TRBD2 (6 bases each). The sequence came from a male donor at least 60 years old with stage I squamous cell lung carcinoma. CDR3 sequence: CASQYGGQGTDTQYF. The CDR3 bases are TGTGCCAGCCAATACGGGGGCCAAGGGACAGATACGCAGTATTTT.